A single sample gave rise to the 22 T cell receptor beta chains below, sequenced in a study of beta chain features in type 1 diabetes. Regarding the study as a whole: Shorter TCRB CDR3s, moderately but significantly so, marked every one of the four CD4+ subsets in Type 1 diabetes patients.

These receptors are not linked to any known antigen. Isolated RNA was reverse transcribed in full, so expressed TCRB transcripts were sequenced. Method: immunoSEQ multiplex PCR; TCRdb's copy keeps in-frame clones and lacks some. The sample holds tens of thousands of clones; roughly 49% are singletons and the top ten take 0.65% to 0.85%. Sample: central memory CD4+ T cells from blood. The origin of the receptors is a man aged 30 to 39 with type 1 diabetes.

This clone was seen a handful of times. The chain has TRBV7-2 and TRBJ2-7; no definite D call. The CDR3 is 12 residues long. The V gene lost 2 bases and the J gene lost 4 bases, with 6 bases spanning the gap. The germline V gene encodes CDR1 SGHTA and CDR2 FQGNSA. This CDR3 reads CASSLSRYEQYF. In DNA, the CDR3 is TGTGCCAGCAGCTTAAGCCGGTACGAGCAGTACTTC.

The chain has TRBV2 and TRBJ1-3; D unresolved. The CDR3 loop spans 13 amino acids. CDR1 and CDR2 from the germline V gene are SNHLY and FYNNEI. Trimming took 1 base from V and 5 from J, leaving 6 bases between them. The CDR3 DNA reads TGTGCCAGCAGTGAAGTGGCCCGAAACACCATATATTTT. This codes for CASSEVARNTIYF.

CDR3 sequence (DNA): TGTGCCAGCAGCGTAGAACAGGGACGACGAGAGACCCAGTACTTC. Its translation: CASSVEQGRRETQYF. The chain joins TRBV9 to TRBJ2-5; TRBD1 is a possible D gene (6 bases). The CDR3 contains 15 residues. The germline CDR1 and CDR2 sequences are SGDLS and YYNGEE. Trimming removed 0 bases at V and 4 bases at J, with 13 bases between.

The chain links TRBV14 to TRBJ1-1; D uncertain. V was clipped by 5 bases and J by 4 bases, with 14 bases between them. CDR1 and CDR2 (germline): SGHDN, FVKESK. This CDR3 has 14 amino acids. The CDR3 DNA follows: TGTGCCAGCAGCGCCAGGCCCCCTGTCACTGAAGCTTTCTTT. This sequence encodes CASSARPPVTEAFF.

This chain connects TRBV19 to TRBJ2-3; TRBD2 aligns across 8 bases. V shed 9 bases and J 4 bases; nucleotides not matched to a gene: 3. The germline gives CDR1 LNHDA, CDR2 SQIVND (reference sequence). The CDR3 has 12 amino acids. This chain's CDR3 is CASGLASDTQYF. The CDR3 coding sequence is TGTGCCAGCGGACTAGCCTCAGATACGCAGTATTTT.

This clone has a handful of counts. The chain joins TRBV10-3 to TRBJ2-1; D perhaps matches TRBD2 (6 bases). The V end lost 7 bases, the J end lost 5 bases, and 12 bases lay between the germline ends. The CDR3 loop spans 13 amino acids. Germline loops: CDR1 ENHRY, CDR2 SYGVKD. CDR3 amino acids: CAITSRLDNEQFF. CDR3 in DNA: TGTGCCATCACTAGTAGACTAGACAATGAGCAGTTCTTC.

This chain uses TRBV2 with TRBJ1-1, with TRBD1 matching 8 bases. The CDR3 is 14 residues long. V dropped 8 bases and J dropped 2; count of bases not matched to a gene: 7. Germline V lookup: CDR1 SNHLY, CDR2 FYNNEI. The CDR3 nucleotides are TGTGCCAGCGTACCGGGACAGGTTAACACTGAAGCTTTCTTT. Protein: CASVPGQVNTEAFF.

The chain carries TRBV6-5 and TRBJ2-3, with D tentatively TRBD2 (6 bases). CDR1 is MNHEY and CDR2 is SVGAGI in the germline V gene. The V end was cut by 7 bases, the J end by 2 bases, with 10 bases between. This CDR3 region has 13 residues. This CDR3 reads CASKRTITDTQYF. The DNA for the CDR3 is TGTGCCAGCAAAAGGACTATCACAGATACGCAGTATTTT.

This sequence joins TRBV25-1 and TRBJ2-2, with 10 nucleotides matching TRBD1. Germline V gene lookup returns CDR1 MGHDK and CDR2 SYGVNS. This CDR3 is built from 15 residues. Unmatched junction bases numbered 7, after V lost 5 bases and J lost 7 bases. This chain's CDR3 is CASSPDRGRIGELFF. The CDR3 nucleotides are TGTGCCAGCAGTCCCGACAGGGGGCGGATCGGGGAGCTGTTTTTT.

This clone was observed a handful of times. This chain links TRBV10-3 with TRBJ1-2, with TRBD1 matching over 7 bases. Germline trimming cut 4 bases from V and 2 bases from J; bases unmatched to any gene: 4. CDR1 and CDR2 from the germline V gene are ENHRY and SYGVKD. CDR3 length: 14 amino acids. This CDR3 is CAISGQGRNYGYTF. CDR3 nucleotides: TGTGCCATCAGTGGACAGGGCCGAAACTATGGCTACACCTTC.

J is TRBJ1-6 and V is TRBV5-5; 8 positions match TRBD1. The germline gives CDR1 SGHKS, CDR2 YYEKEE (reference sequence). This CDR3 has 14 residues. V was clipped by 3 bases and J by 10 bases; unmatched bases: 6. CDR3 residues: CASSSDRVDSPLHF. In nucleotides, the CDR3 is TGTGCCAGCAGCTCGGACAGGGTTGACTCACCCCTCCACTTT.

The CDR3 bases are TGTGCCAGCAAACTAGCGGGGGGCTGGGAGACCCAGTACTTC. It translates to CASKLAGGWETQYF. This chain links TRBV6-1 with TRBJ2-5; 12 positions match TRBD2. Trimming removed 7 bases from V and 5 bases from J; junction bases left unmatched: 5. The CDR3 consists of 14 residues. Germline V gene sequence: CDR1 MNHNS, CDR2 SASEGT.

CDR3 loop: CASSLGQGTHTGELFF. The CDR3 bases are TGCGCCAGCAGCTTGGGGCAGGGAACCCACACCGGGGAGCTGTTTTTT. The chain recombines TRBV5-1 with TRBJ2-2, with D possibly TRBD1 on 5 matching bases. The germline V and J ends were trimmed by 0 bases and 3 bases, with 12 bases remaining between them. This CDR3 is 16 amino acids long. Germline CDR1 is SGHRS and CDR2 is YFSETQ.

The CDR3: CASSQDGAGGALDYGYTF. CDR3 sequence (DNA): TGCGCCAGCAGCCAAGATGGGGCAGGGGGCGCGTTGGACTATGGCTACACCTTC. The rearrangement joins TRBV4-1 to TRBJ1-2; 8 bases line up with TRBD1. Losses at the gene ends were 0 bases for V and 3 bases for J; bases not matched to a gene: 12. CDR1 is MGHRA and CDR2 is YSYEKL in the germline V gene. This CDR3 is 18 amino acids long.

This chain links TRBV7-2 with TRBJ1-1, with D unclear. The germline V and J ends were trimmed by 2 bases and 10 bases, with 11 bases remaining between them. Germline V CDR1 and CDR2: SGHTA, FQGNSA. This CDR3 has 12 residues. CDR3 DNA sequence: TGTGCCAGCAGCTTATTCTCGAACACAGCTTTCTTT. Translating it yields CASSLFSNTAFF.

The CDR3 loop reads CASSLRQGYEQYF. In DNA form, the CDR3 reads TGTGCCAGCAGCTTAAGACAGGGCTACGAGCAGTACTTC. The V call is TRBV7-9, the J call TRBJ2-7; 7 nucleotides match TRBD1. The CDR3 consists of 13 residues. V was clipped by 2 bases and J by 3 bases; unmatched bases: 1. Germline V gene data show CDR1 as SEHNR and CDR2 as FQNEAQ (reference sequence).

The V and J genes are TRBV5-1 and TRBJ1-1; D is perhaps TRBD1 (5 bases). V was shortened by 4 bases and J by 3 bases, with 13 bases between the two germline ends. Per the germline V gene, CDR1 is SGHRS and CDR2 is YFSETQ. The CDR3 consists of 14 residues. CDR3 protein: CASSTFQGDTEAFF. The CDR3 region has the DNA TGCGCCAGCAGCACCTTTCAGGGTGACACTGAAGCTTTCTTT.

The chain has TRBV19 and TRBJ2-6; 8 bases fit TRBD1. This CDR3 has 18 amino acids. CDR1 LNHDA and CDR2 SQIVND come from the germline V gene (reference sequence). Trimming removed 7 bases from V and 2 bases from J; junction bases left unmatched: 13. The chain's CDR3 is CASIPLFQQGAGANVLTF. The DNA for the CDR3 is TGTGCCAGTATCCCTCTCTTCCAACAGGGGGCTGGGGCCAACGTCCTGACTTTC.

V and J are TRBV6-4 and TRBJ2-6, with 9 nucleotides matching TRBD1. The CDR3 runs to 16 residues. V lost 3 bases and J lost 1; bases outside the gene matches: 1. Germline V gene lookup returns CDR1 MRHNA and CDR2 SNTAGT. CDR3 DNA: TGTGCCAGCAGTGAGACAGGGGGGTCTGGGGCCAACGTCCTGACTTTC. Protein sequence: CASSETGGSGANVLTF.

This clone was found a few times. The J gene is TRBJ1-1, the V gene TRBV25-1, with D tentatively TRBD1 (5 bases). The germline gives CDR1 MGHDK, CDR2 SYGVNS. The CDR3 is made up of 14 amino acids. V was pared by 4 bases and J by 1 base, with 10 bases between. In DNA, the CDR3 is TGTGCCAGCAGTGCGTGGGGCCCGAACACTGAAGCTTTCTTT. It is translated as CASSAWGPNTEAFF.

This clone was detected a few times. The chain uses TRBV7-8 and TRBJ2-5, with 9 bases lining up with TRBD2. V lost 1 base and J lost 5; bases outside the gene matches: 5. The CDR3 length is 15 residues. CDR1 SGHVS and CDR2 FQNEAQ come from the germline V gene. The CDR3 DNA follows: TGTGCCAGCAGCTTAGTTGCGGGGGGGGGCGAGACCCAGTACTTC. Its protein is CASSLVAGGGETQYF. The complete variable domain, with remaining parts taken from reference TRBV7-8 and TRBJ2-5, reads GAGVSQSPRYKVAKRGQDVALRCDPISGHVSLFWYQQALGQGPEFLTYFQNEAQLDKSGLPSDRFFAERPEGSVSTLKIQRTQQEDSAVYLCASSLVAGGGETQYFGPGTRLLVL.

The table lists this clone with a few counts. The chain couples TRBV7-9 to TRBJ2-3, with D possibly being TRBD1 (5 bases). Trimming cost V 0 bases and J 1 base, with 8 bases left between them. This CDR3 region has 15 residues. Looked up from germline, CDR1 is SEHNR and CDR2 is FQNEAQ (reference sequence). The CDR3 sequence: CASSLAGQGTDTQYF. The CDR3 coding sequence is TGTGCCAGCAGCTTAGCGGGGCAGGGCACAGATACGCAGTATTTT.